The present entry profiles one TCR beta chain with its context. Its target is not known. Trimming removed 3 bases from V and 4 bases from J; junction bases left unmatched: 0. The CDR3 extends over 14 amino acids. Germline values: CDR1 MDHEN, CDR2 SYDVKM. These data are taken from a study of cytomegalovirus exposure and HLA in healthy donors. General observations from the study: As a later analysis revealed, most CMV-associated TCR beta chains appeared HLA-restricted. It was approximately 150 TCR beta chains that were listed as cytomegalovirus-associated. TCR beta sequences reportedly predicted most subjects' HLA-A and HLA-B alleles accurately.

PCR involved 60 Vbeta and 13 Jbeta primers. Profiled with immunoSEQ multiplex PCR; TCRdb holds only in-frame clones, not every one. The sample holds approximately 150,000 clones, around a tenth seen once. The sequencing sample was made of PBMCs. The chain links TRBV28 to TRBJ1-4; TRBD1 matches 9 bases. The source is a male donor in good health and CMV-seronegative. CDR3 sequence: CASSLGQGNEKLFF. CDR3 DNA: TGTGCCAGCAGTTTGGGACAGGGTAATGAAAAACTGTTTTTT.